This TCR beta chain emerged from a study of blood T cell repertoires in COVID-19. The data were produced by immunoSEQ multiplex PCR, yet TCRdb's version contains in-frame clones alone and is incomplete. The sample lists about 80,000 clones, 78% occurring once. V was trimmed by 5 bases and J by 7 bases, leaving 12 bases between them. The CDR3 covers 12 residues. In germline, CDR1 is SGHNT, CDR2 YYREEE (reference sequence). The TCR sequence derives from a human donor in a cohort sampled during active COVID-19. Sequencing was done on a sample of peripheral blood. The chain has TRBV5-4 and TRBJ1-1; a weak D match, TRBD1 (6 bases). The CDR3 sequence is CASRRQDSEAFF. The CDR3 coding sequence is TGTGCCAGCAGGCGGCAGGACAGTGAAGCTTTCTTT.